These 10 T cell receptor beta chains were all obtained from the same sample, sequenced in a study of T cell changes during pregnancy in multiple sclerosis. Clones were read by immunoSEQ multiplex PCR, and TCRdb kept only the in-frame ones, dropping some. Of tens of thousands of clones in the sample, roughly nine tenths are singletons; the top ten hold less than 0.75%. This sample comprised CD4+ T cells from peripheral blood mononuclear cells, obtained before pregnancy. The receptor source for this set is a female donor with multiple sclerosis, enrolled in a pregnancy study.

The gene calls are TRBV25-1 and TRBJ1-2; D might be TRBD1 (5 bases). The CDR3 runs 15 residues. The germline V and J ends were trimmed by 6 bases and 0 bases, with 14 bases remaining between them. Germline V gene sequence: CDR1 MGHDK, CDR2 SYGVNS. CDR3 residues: CASSSTLTANYGYTF. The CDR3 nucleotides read TGTGCCAGCAGCTCCACCCTGACAGCTAACTATGGCTACACCTTC.

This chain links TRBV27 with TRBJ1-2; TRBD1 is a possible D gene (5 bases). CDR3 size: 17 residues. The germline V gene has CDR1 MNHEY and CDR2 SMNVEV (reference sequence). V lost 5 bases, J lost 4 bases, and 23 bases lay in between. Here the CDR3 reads CASSPSDNTRAIYGYTF. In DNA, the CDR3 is TGTGCCAGCAGTCCTTCGGACAATACCCGGGCCATCTATGGCTACACCTTC.

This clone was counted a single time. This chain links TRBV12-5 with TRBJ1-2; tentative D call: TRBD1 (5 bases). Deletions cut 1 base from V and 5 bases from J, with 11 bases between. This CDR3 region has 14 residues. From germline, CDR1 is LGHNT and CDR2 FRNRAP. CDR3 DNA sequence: TGTGCTAGTGGTTTGGGTAACAGGCATTATGGCTACACCTTC. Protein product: CASGLGNRHYGYTF.

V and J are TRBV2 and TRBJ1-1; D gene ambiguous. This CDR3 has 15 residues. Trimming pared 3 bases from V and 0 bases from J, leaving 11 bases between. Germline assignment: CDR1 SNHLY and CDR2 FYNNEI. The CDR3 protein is CASSEEGRLNTEAFF. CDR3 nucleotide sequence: TGTGCCAGCAGTGAGGAGGGCAGGTTGAACACTGAAGCTTTCTTT.

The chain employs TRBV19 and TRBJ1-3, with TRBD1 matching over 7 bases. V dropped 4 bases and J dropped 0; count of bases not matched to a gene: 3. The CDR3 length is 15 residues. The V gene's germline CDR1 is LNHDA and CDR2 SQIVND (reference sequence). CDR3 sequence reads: CASSTGDSSGNTIYF. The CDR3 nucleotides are TGTGCCAGTAGTACGGGGGACAGCTCTGGAAACACCATATATTTT. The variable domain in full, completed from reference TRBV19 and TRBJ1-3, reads DGGITQSPKYLFRKEGQNVTLSCEQNLNHDAMYWYRQDPGQGLRLIYYSQIVNDFQKGDIAEGYSVSREKKESFPLTVTSAQKNPTAFYLCASSTGDSSGNTIYFGEGSWLTVV.

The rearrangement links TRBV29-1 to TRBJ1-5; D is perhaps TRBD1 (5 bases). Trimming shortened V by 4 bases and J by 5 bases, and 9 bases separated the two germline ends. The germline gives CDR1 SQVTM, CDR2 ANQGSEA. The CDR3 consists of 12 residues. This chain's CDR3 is CSVGSRDQPQHF. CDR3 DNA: TGCAGCGTTGGTTCCAGGGATCAGCCCCAGCATTTT.

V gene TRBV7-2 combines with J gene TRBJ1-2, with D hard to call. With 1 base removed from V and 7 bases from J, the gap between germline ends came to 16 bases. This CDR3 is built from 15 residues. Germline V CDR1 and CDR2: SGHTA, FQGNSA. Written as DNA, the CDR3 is TGTGCCAGCAGCTTAGTAATAGGAGAGGCTGGTGGCTACACCTTC. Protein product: CASSLVIGEAGGYTF. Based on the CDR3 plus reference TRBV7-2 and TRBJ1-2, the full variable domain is GAGVSQSPSNKVTEKGKDVELRCDPISGHTALYWYRQSLGQGLEFLIYFQGNSAPDKSGLPSDRFSAERTGGSVSTLTIQRTQQEDSAVYLCASSLVIGEAGGYTFGSGTRLTVV.

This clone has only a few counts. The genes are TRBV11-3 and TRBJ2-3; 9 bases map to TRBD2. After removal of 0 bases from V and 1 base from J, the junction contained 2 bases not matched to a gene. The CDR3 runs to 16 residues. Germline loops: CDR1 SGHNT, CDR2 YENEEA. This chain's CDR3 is CASSLDLAGGTDTQYF. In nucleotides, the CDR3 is TGTGCCAGCAGCTTAGATTTAGCGGGGGGCACAGATACGCAGTATTTT.

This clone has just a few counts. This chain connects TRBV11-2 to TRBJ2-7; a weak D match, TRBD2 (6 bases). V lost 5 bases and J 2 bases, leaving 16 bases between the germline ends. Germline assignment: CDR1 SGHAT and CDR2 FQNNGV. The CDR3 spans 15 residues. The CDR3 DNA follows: TGTGCCAGCAGCCCCCTGCGGGGCCGTCCCTACGAGCAGTACTTC. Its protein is CASSPLRGRPYEQYF.

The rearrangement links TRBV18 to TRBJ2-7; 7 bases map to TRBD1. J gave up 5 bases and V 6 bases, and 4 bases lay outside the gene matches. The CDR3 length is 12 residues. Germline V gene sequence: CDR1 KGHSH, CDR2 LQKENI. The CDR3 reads CASSQTGDEQYF. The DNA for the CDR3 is TGTGCCAGCTCCCAAACAGGGGACGAGCAGTACTTC.